This T cell receptor beta chain was identified in a study of graft-versus-host responses after intestinal transplantation. This clone occurred once. Lamina propria and intraepithelial lymphocytes were released by processing graft tissue. Measured with immunoSEQ multiplex PCR; TCRdb has only the in-frame clones, and not every one. Of more than 50,000 clones detected, about 89% appear once; the ten largest clones hold around 1.8%. Germline V gives CDR1 SNHLY, CDR2 FYNNEI. CDR3 size: 14 residues. Trimming took off 3 bases at V and 0 bases at J, with 9 bases between the two ends. The TCR was taken from a human patient who received an intestinal transplant, so some T cells may come from the graft donor. The chain employs TRBV2 and TRBJ2-7, with D perhaps given as TRBD1 or TRBD2 (5 bases each). The sequencing used ileum tissue, collected roughly 390 days after transplant. The CDR3: CASSDTGHSYEQYF. DNA of the CDR3: TGTGCCAGCAGTGATACGGGGCACTCCTACGAGCAGTACTTC.